The clone carrying this TCR beta chain appeared many times. No antigen is known for it. The authors prepared the TCRbeta library with unique molecular identifiers. TCRdb re-derived calls from the PCR reads in MiXCR, one entry per CDR3 protein. Counted here are around 670,000 distinct CDR3 sequences, roughly 14% occurring once; the ten biggest clones make up 0.79%. This record belongs to a study of T-cell reconstitution after alpha-beta-depleted transplantation in children. The study, taken as a whole, reports: T-cell numbers and diversity, one year after transplant, stemmed largely from T cells that were newly produced.

The CDR3 has 16 amino acids. The receptor's source is a girl aged 2-9 years with congenital amegakaryocytic thrombocytopenia, due to receive a stem cell transplant. The material sequenced was PBMCs, taken before TCRalphabeta/CD19-depleted stem cell transplant. The chain carries TRBV21-1 and TRBJ2-1; the D call in the table, TRBD2, was not verified against the DNA. TRBV21-1 is classified as a pseudogene. As DNA, the CDR3 is TGTGCCAGCAGCAACCTAGGGCCGAGCTCCTACAATGAGCAGTTCTTC. Protein sequence: CASSNLGPSSYNEQFF.